These 27 T cell receptor beta chains were sequenced from one sample in a study of blood T cell repertoires in COVID-19. The method was immunoSEQ multiplex PCR; TCRdb's version includes in-frame clones alone and lacks a portion of them. The sample has under 25,000 clones, around 80% seen once. Specimen: peripheral blood. These TCRs come from a man older than 75 with active or convalescent COVID-19.

This clone counts as medium-sized. The gene calls are TRBV9 and TRBJ2-1; TRBD2 matches at 7 bases. The CDR3 is made up of 15 amino acids. The junction had 4 bases not matched to a gene; V was cut back by 4 bases and J by 0 bases. Germline loops: CDR1 SGDLS, CDR2 YYNGEE. CDR3 DNA sequence: TGTGCCAGCAGCCTTAGCGGGTCCTCCTACAATGAGCAGTTCTTC. Translating it yields CASSLSGSSYNEQFF.

The V gene is TRBV20-1, the J gene TRBJ2-6; D possibly corresponds to TRBD1 (6 bases). V dropped 3 bases and J dropped 4 bases, with 10 bases sitting between them. The CDR3 is made up of 14 amino acids. Germline lookup yields CDR1 DFQATT and CDR2 SNEGSKA (reference sequence). DNA for the CDR3: TGCAGTGCTAGTACAGGGACGGGGGCCAACGTCCTGACTTTC. The encoded protein is CSASTGTGANVLTF.

CDR3 coding DNA: TGTGCCAGTAGTGACAGGACCTCGAGGTATGGCTACACCTTC. As protein: CASSDRTSRYGYTF. This chain uses TRBV19 with TRBJ1-2; perhaps TRBD1 as D (6 bases). The CDR3 extends over 14 amino acids. The germline CDR1 and CDR2 sequences are LNHDA and SQIVND (reference sequence). Trimming took 5 bases from V and 5 from J, leaving 15 bases between them.

The CDR3 coding sequence is TGTGCCAGCACCGTATTGACAATGAGCTCGGCGGGGGCCAACGTCCTGACTTTC. This sequence encodes CASTVLTMSSAGANVLTF. The chain carries TRBV5-4 and TRBJ2-6; D is uncertain. The length of the CDR3 is 18 residues. The germline CDR1 and CDR2 sequences are SGHNT and YYREEE (reference sequence). Trimming took off 6 bases at V and 4 bases at J, with 23 bases between the two ends. Full variable domain (remainder filled in from reference TRBV5-4 and TRBJ2-6): ETGVTQSPTHLIKTRGQQVTLRCSSQSGHNTVSWYQQALGQGPQFIFQYYREEENGRGNFPPRFSGLQFPNYSSELNVNALELDDSALYLCASTVLTMSSAGANVLTFGAGSRLTVL.

The rearrangement links TRBV5-8 to TRBJ1-5; maybe TRBD1 (5 bases). This CDR3 spans 15 amino acids. Trimming stripped 4 bases from V and 1 base from J, with 12 bases between. Per the germline V gene, CDR1 is SGHTS and CDR2 is YDEGEE. The CDR3 nucleotides read TGTGCCAGCAGCCGGTTCGGACAAAGCAATCAGCCCCAGCATTTT. Translated, it gives CASSRFGQSNQPQHF. Full variable domain (rest looked up from reference TRBV5-8 and TRBJ1-5): EAGVTQSPTHLIKTRGQQATLRCSPISGHTSVYWYQQALGLGLQFLLWYDEGEERNRGNFPPRFSGRQFPNYSSELNVNALELEDSALYLCASSRFGQSNQPQHFGDGTRLSIL.

The rearrangement uses TRBV18 and TRBJ1-5; tentative D call: TRBD1 (5 bases). The V end lost 2 bases, the J end lost 0 bases, and 8 bases lay between the germline ends. CDR1 and CDR2 from the germline V gene are KGHSH and LQKENI. The CDR3 is 15 residues long. The CDR3 DNA is TGTGCCAGCTCACCAGCAGGGCTTAGCAATCAGCCCCAGCATTTT. It yields the protein CASSPAGLSNQPQHF.

The chain is built from TRBV19 and TRBJ2-5; 8 bases match TRBD1. Looked up from germline, CDR1 is LNHDA and CDR2 is SQIVND (reference sequence). Germline trimming cut 4 bases from V and 2 bases from J; bases unmatched to any gene: 3. The CDR3 consists of 14 residues. CDR3 loop: CASSTRGRQETQYF. The CDR3 nucleotides read TGTGCCAGTAGTACCAGGGGGCGACAAGAGACCCAGTACTTC.

The chain employs TRBV15 and TRBJ2-3, with D possibly matching TRBD2 (6 bases). The V end was cut by 0 bases, the J end by 1 base, with 11 bases between. The CDR3 loop spans 16 amino acids. Germline CDR1 is LNHNV and CDR2 is YYDKDF (reference sequence). DNA of the CDR3: TGTGCCACCAGCAGAGACGGGGGAATTGGCACAGATACGCAGTATTTT. Translating it yields CATSRDGGIGTDTQYF.

This clone has only a few counts. This chain joins TRBV4-3 and TRBJ2-2; D unresolved. The germline V and J ends were trimmed by 3 bases and 9 bases, with 11 bases remaining between them. From germline, CDR1 is LGHNA and CDR2 YSLEER. CDR3 length: 13 amino acids. The CDR3 DNA reads TGCGCCAGCAGCCAGCAGAACCGTCGGGAGCTGTTTTTT. Translated, it gives CASSQQNRRELFF.

A single count supports this clone. The V gene is TRBV3-1 (or the pseudogene TRBV3-2), the J gene TRBJ1-6; D gene ambiguous. This CDR3 is 13 amino acids long. With 1 base removed from V and 5 bases from J, the gap between germline ends came to 3 bases. Germline V gene data show CDR1 as LGHDT and CDR2 as YNNKEL (reference sequence). This CDR3 is CASSQADNSPLHF. In nucleotides, the CDR3 is TGTGCCAGCAGCCAAGCCGATAATTCACCCCTCCACTTT.

The chain is built from TRBV20-1 and TRBJ1-1; D remains unclear. The CDR3 covers 10 residues. Germline V gene lookup returns CDR1 DFQATT and CDR2 SNEGSKA (reference sequence). V was shortened by 5 bases and J by 5 bases, with 6 bases between the two germline ends. CDR3 amino acids: CSAPRTEAFF. DNA for the CDR3: TGCAGTGCTCCCCGTACTGAAGCTTTCTTT.

This clone was seen only a few times. V gene TRBV2 combines with J gene TRBJ2-1; 10 bases align to TRBD2. CDR1 and CDR2 (germline): SNHLY, FYNNEI. J gave up 4 bases and V 9 bases, and 3 bases lay outside the gene matches. The CDR3 consists of 13 residues. CDR3 loop: CARGTSVYNEQFF. Written as DNA, the CDR3 is TGTGCCAGGGGGACTAGCGTTTACAATGAGCAGTTCTTC. The whole variable domain, remainder taken from reference TRBV2 and TRBJ2-1, is EPEVTQTPSHQVTQMGQEVILRCVPISNHLYFYWYRQILGQKVEFLVSFYNNEISEKSEIFDDQFSVERPDGSNFTLKIRSTKLEDSAMYFCARGTSVYNEQFFGPGTRLTVL.

The chain has TRBV7-9 and TRBJ2-7, with TRBD2 matching 7 bases. CDR3 length: 14 residues. With 1 base clipped from V and 6 bases from J, the junction kept 6 bases outside the gene matches. Germline CDR1 SEHNR, CDR2 FQNEAQ (reference sequence). The CDR3 DNA follows: TGTGCCAGCAGCTTAGTAGCGGGCGCAGTCGAGCAGTACTTC. Translation: CASSLVAGAVEQYF. The full variable domain, in which reference TRBV7-9 and TRBJ2-7 provide the parts outside the CDR3, is DTGVSQNPRHKITKRGQNVTFRCDPISEHNRLYWYRQTLGQGPEFLTYFQNEAQLEKSRLLSDRFSAERPKGSFSTLEIQRTEQGDSAMYLCASSLVAGAVEQYFGPGTRLTVT.

The chain is built from TRBV28 and TRBJ1-6; D possibly corresponds to TRBD1 (6 bases). CDR1 MDHEN and CDR2 SYDVKM come from the germline V gene. This CDR3 is 15 amino acids long. Deletions cut 4 bases from V and 7 bases from J, with 14 bases between. The chain's CDR3 is CASSSPQGANSPLHF. The CDR3 region has the DNA TGTGCCAGCAGTTCCCCACAGGGAGCCAATTCACCCCTCCACTTT. Full variable domain (remainder filled in from reference TRBV28 and TRBJ1-6): DVKVTQSSRYLVKRTGEKVFLECVQDMDHENMFWYRQDPGLGLRLIYFSYDVKMKEKGDIPEGYSVSREKKERFSLILESASTNQTSMYLCASSSPQGANSPLHFGNGTRLTVT.

V and J are TRBV15 and TRBJ2-7; D is possibly TRBD2 (5 bases). The CDR3 runs 14 residues. The V gene's germline CDR1 is LNHNV and CDR2 YYDKDF (reference sequence). Trimming cost V 1 base and J 2 bases, with 9 bases left between them. In DNA form, the CDR3 reads TGTGCCACCAGCAGAGGACTACCGACCTACGAGCAGTACTTC. Amino acids: CATSRGLPTYEQYF.

This clone counts as medium-sized (0.01 to 0.1%). This rearrangement joins TRBV15 to TRBJ2-1, with a tentative D call TRBD2 (6 bases). The CDR3 contains 15 residues. CDR1 LNHNV and CDR2 YYDKDF come from the germline V gene (reference sequence). V was clipped by 0 bases and J by 3 bases, with 9 bases between them. This CDR3 reads CATSRDSGIYNEQFF. CDR3 coding DNA: TGTGCCACCAGCAGAGATAGCGGAATCTACAATGAGCAGTTCTTC.

The chain joins TRBV28 to TRBJ1-6; tentative D call: TRBD1 (5 bases). The V and J ends lost 3 bases and 10 bases respectively, with 10 bases between them. The CDR3 contains 13 residues. Germline values: CDR1 MDHEN, CDR2 SYDVKM. This CDR3 reads CASSFRRDSPLHF. CDR3 bases: TGTGCCAGCAGTTTTCGGAGGGACTCACCCCTCCACTTT.

This rearrangement joins TRBV7-9 to TRBJ2-3, with 7 positions matching TRBD2. The CDR3 totals 11 residues. In germline, CDR1 is SEHNR, CDR2 FQNEAQ (reference sequence). V lost 3 bases, J lost 10 bases, and 1 base stayed unmatched. The CDR3 coding sequence is TGTGCCAGCAGCTTTCTAGCGGCGCAGTATTTT. It encodes CASSFLAAQYF. Filled out from reference TRBV7-9 and TRBJ2-3, the complete variable domain reads DTGVSQNPRHKITKRGQNVTFRCDPISEHNRLYWYRQTLGQGPEFLTYFQNEAQLEKSRLLSDRFSAERPKGSFSTLEIQRTEQGDSAMYLCASSFLAAQYFGPGTRLTVL.

This chain uses TRBV18 with TRBJ1-1; D perhaps matches TRBD1 (5 bases). CDR3 length equals 14 residues. Trimming took off 3 bases at V and 5 bases at J, with 13 bases between the two ends. The germline gives CDR1 KGHSH, CDR2 LQKENI. The CDR3, as DNA: TGTGCCAGCTCACCTGAACCGACAGTTACTGAAGCTTTCTTT. Encoded protein: CASSPEPTVTEAFF. Filled out from reference TRBV18 and TRBJ1-1, the complete variable domain reads NAGVMQNPRHLVRRRGQEARLRCSPMKGHSHVYWYRQLPEEGLKFMVYLQKENIIDESGMPKERFSAEFPKEGPSILRIQQVVRGDSAAYFCASSPEPTVTEAFFGQGTRLTVV.

V gene TRBV9 combines with J gene TRBJ2-2, with D possibly matching TRBD1 (7 bases). Deletions cut 0 bases from V and 1 base from J, with 13 bases between. CDR3 length equals 17 residues. Germline CDR1 and CDR2: SGDLS and YYNGEE. The CDR3 coding sequence is TGTGCCAGCAGCGTAGCTGGGCAGGGGGGGAACACCGGGGAGCTGTTTTTT. This encodes CASSVAGQGGNTGELFF.

The gene calls are TRBV6-5 and TRBJ2-7; 7 bases match TRBD1. V was pared by 0 bases and J by 3 bases, with 2 bases of the junction left unmatched. The CDR3 contains 14 residues. Germline CDR1 and CDR2: MNHEY and SVGAGI. The CDR3 here is CASSYSRTGYEQYF. DNA of the CDR3: TGTGCCAGCAGTTACTCGAGGACAGGCTACGAGCAGTACTTC.

This chain links TRBV4-2 with TRBJ2-7; 7 nucleotides align to TRBD2. The CDR3 is made up of 15 amino acids. From germline, CDR1 is LGHNA and CDR2 YNFKEQ. Germline trimming cut 0 bases from V and 5 bases from J; bases unmatched to any gene: 7. The CDR3 loop reads CASSQEVGLPDEQYF. CDR3 nucleotide sequence: TGTGCCAGCAGCCAAGAGGTGGGACTACCGGACGAGCAGTACTTC.

The rearrangement uses TRBV9 and TRBJ2-2; TRBD2 might be the D (6 bases). CDR3 length: 16 amino acids. Germline V gives CDR1 SGDLS, CDR2 YYNGEE. Between the trimmed V and J ends, which lost 3 bases and 4 bases, there was a span of 16 bases. DNA for the CDR3: TGTGCCAGCAGCGCCGGACTACCCTTAGGCACCGGGGAGCTGTTTTTT. As protein: CASSAGLPLGTGELFF.

The genes are TRBV2 and TRBJ1-5; 9 bases are a match to TRBD1. The CDR3 loop spans 15 amino acids. Germline lookup yields CDR1 SNHLY and CDR2 FYNNEI. The V segment lost 4 bases and the J segment 9 bases; nucleotides outside the gene matches: 10. The CDR3 reads CASSGGTGPPTPQHF. The CDR3 DNA reads as TGTGCCAGCAGTGGGGGGACAGGGCCCCCCACGCCCCAGCATTTT.

The V call is TRBV12-3 or TRBV12-4, the J call TRBJ1-2, with D possibly being TRBD1 (6 bases). V lost 6 bases and J 2 bases, leaving 10 bases between the germline ends. The CDR3 is 13 amino acids. This CDR3 is CASSPTGNYGYTF. Written as DNA, the CDR3 is TGTGCCAGCAGCCCAACAGGGAACTATGGCTACACCTTC.

In its sample, this clone was seen a few times. The V and J genes are TRBV2 and TRBJ2-7; TRBD2 matches 7 bases. The CDR3 length is 13 residues. The V gene's germline CDR1 is SNHLY and CDR2 FYNNEI. J was trimmed by 9 bases and V by 7 bases; bases with no gene match: 12. This chain's CDR3 is CASTPAGAGVQYF. In DNA, the CDR3 is TGTGCCAGCACCCCAGCGGGTGCGGGGGTGCAGTACTTC.

The count of this clone is one. J is TRBJ2-5 and V is TRBV5-1, with no clear D. The germline V gene encodes CDR1 SGHRS and CDR2 YFSETQ. The CDR3 length is 12 residues. Trimming stripped 0 bases from V and 4 bases from J, with 4 bases between. This CDR3 is CASSLVGETQYF. The DNA of the CDR3 is TGCGCCAGCAGCTTGGTCGGAGAGACCCAGTACTTC.